The source of this T cell receptor beta chain is a study of T cells after posttransplantation cyclophosphamide. TCRdb keeps only in-frame clones here, not all; method: immunoSEQ multiplex PCR. Singletons are absent from the sample, which has more than 30,000 clones. Germline CDR1 is MNHNS and CDR2 is SASEGT. V was pared by 2 bases and J by 0 bases, with 5 bases between. The CDR3 covers 15 residues. This clone was detected ten times or more. Its antigen is not identified. Study-level points and caveats: Blood and skin or GI T cell repertoires showed limited TRB overlap.

The V gene is TRBV6-1, the J gene TRBJ2-6; D may be TRBD1 (5 bases). Sequencing was done on a sample of PBMCs. The clonotype comes from a girl aged 5-17 years in good health, CMV-negative, and a related stem cell transplant donor. The CDR3 loop reads CASSETGSGANVLTF. CDR3 DNA: TGTGCCAGCAGTGAAACAGGCTCTGGGGCCAACGTCCTGACTTTC.